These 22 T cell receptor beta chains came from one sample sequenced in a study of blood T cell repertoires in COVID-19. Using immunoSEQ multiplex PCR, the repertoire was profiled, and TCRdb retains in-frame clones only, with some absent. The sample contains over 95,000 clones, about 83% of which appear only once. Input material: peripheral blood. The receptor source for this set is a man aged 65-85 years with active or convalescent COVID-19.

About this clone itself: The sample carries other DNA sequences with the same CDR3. The CDR3 region has the DNA TGCAGCGTTGAAGGACAGATGAACACTGAAGCTTTCTTT. Encoded protein: CSVEGQMNTEAFF. V gene TRBV29-1 combines with J gene TRBJ1-1; the D gene is possibly TRBD1 (5 bases). Germline V lookup: CDR1 SQVTM, CDR2 ANQGSEA. There are 13 residues in the CDR3. Trimming shortened V by 1 base and J by 0 bases, and 6 bases separated the two germline ends.

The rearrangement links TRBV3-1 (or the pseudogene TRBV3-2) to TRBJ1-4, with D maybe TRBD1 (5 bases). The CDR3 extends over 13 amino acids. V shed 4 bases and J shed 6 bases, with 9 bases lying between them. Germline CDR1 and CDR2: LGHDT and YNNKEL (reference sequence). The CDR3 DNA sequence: TGTGCCAGCAGCCGGGGGGGTGATGAAAAACTGTTTTTT. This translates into CASSRGGDEKLFF.

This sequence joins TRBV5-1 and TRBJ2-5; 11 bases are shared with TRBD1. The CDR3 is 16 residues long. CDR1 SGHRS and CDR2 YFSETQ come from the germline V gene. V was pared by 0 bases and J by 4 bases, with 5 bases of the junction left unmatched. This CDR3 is CASSLEGQGAIETQYF. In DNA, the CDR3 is TGCGCCAGCAGCTTGGAAGGACAGGGGGCCATAGAGACCCAGTACTTC.

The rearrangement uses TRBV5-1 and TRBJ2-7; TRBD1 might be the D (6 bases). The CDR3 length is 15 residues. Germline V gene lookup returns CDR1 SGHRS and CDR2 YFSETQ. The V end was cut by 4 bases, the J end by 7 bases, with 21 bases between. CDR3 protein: CASSIRTDYGEEQYF. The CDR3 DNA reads TGCGCCAGCAGCATTCGGACAGACTACGGCGAAGAGCAGTACTTC.

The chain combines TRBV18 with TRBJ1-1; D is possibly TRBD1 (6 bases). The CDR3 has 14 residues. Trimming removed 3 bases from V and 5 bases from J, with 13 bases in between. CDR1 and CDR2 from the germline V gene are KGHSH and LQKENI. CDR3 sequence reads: CASSPGGARTEAFF. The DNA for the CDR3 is TGTGCCAGCTCACCCGGGGGGGCCAGGACTGAAGCTTTCTTT.

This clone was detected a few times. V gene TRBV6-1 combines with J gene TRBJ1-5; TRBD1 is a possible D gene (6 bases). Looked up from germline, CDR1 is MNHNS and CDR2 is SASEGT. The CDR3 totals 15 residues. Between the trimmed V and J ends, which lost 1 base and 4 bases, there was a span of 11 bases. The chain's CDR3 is CASSEVGQGNQPQHF. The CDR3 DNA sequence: TGTGCCAGCAGTGAAGTCGGTCAGGGGAATCAGCCCCAGCATTTT.

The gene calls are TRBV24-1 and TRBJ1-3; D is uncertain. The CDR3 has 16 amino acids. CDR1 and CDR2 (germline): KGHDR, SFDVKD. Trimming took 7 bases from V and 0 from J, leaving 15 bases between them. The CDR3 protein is CATRFYGDSSGNTIYF. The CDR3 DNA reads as TGTGCCACCAGGTTTTACGGGGATAGCTCTGGAAACACCATATATTTT.

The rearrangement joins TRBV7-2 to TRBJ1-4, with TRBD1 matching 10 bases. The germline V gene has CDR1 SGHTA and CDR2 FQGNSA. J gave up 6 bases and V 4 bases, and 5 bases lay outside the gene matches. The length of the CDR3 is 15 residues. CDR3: CASSWRQGAHEKLFF. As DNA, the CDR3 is TGTGCCAGCAGCTGGCGACAGGGGGCGCATGAAAAACTGTTTTTT.

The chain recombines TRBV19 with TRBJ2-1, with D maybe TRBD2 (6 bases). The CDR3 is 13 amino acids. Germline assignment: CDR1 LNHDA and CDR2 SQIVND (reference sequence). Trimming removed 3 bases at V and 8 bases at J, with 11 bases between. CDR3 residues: CASSIGREDEQFF. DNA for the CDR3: TGTGCCAGTAGTATTGGTAGGGAGGATGAGCAGTTCTTC.

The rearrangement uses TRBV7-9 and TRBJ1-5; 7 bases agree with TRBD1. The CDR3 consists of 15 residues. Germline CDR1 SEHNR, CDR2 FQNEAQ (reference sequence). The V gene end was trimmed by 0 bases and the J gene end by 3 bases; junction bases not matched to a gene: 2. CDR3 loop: CASSLAGTVNQPQHF. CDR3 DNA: TGTGCCAGCAGCTTAGCGGGGACAGTCAATCAGCCCCAGCATTTT. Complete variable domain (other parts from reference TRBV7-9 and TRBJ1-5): DTGVSQNPRHKITKRGQNVTFRCDPISEHNRLYWYRQTLGQGPEFLTYFQNEAQLEKSRLLSDRFSAERPKGSFSTLEIQRTEQGDSAMYLCASSLAGTVNQPQHFGDGTRLSIL.

CDR3 in DNA: TGTGCCAGCAGTTTACTCAGCGGGGGTAGCTCCTACAATGAGCAGTTCTTC. Protein: CASSLLSGGSSYNEQFF. The V call is TRBV28, the J call TRBJ2-1; 8 nucleotides align to TRBD2. CDR1 is MDHEN and CDR2 is SYDVKM in the germline V gene. This CDR3 region has 17 residues. V was pared by 2 bases and J by 0 bases, with 6 bases of the junction left unmatched.

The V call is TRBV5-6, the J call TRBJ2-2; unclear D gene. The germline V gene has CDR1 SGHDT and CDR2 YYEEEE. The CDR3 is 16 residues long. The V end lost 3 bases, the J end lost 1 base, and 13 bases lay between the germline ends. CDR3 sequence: CASSSYRKQNTGELFF. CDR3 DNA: TGTGCCAGCAGCTCATACCGAAAACAGAACACCGGGGAGCTGTTTTTT.

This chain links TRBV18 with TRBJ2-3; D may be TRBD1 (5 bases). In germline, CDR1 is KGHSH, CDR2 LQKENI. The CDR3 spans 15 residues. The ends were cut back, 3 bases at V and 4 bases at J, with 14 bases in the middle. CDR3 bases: TGTGCCAGCTCACCCCAAATGGGGCTCGCAGATACGCAGTATTTT. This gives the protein CASSPQMGLADTQYF.

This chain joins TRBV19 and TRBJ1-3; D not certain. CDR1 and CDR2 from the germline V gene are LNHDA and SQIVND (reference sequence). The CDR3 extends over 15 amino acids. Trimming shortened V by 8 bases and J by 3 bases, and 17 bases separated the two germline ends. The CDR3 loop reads CASRSGEVGGNTIYF. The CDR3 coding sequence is TGTGCCAGTCGATCTGGAGAAGTTGGTGGAAACACCATATATTTT. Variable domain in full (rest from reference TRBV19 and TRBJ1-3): DGGITQSPKYLFRKEGQNVTLSCEQNLNHDAMYWYRQDPGQGLRLIYYSQIVNDFQKGDIAEGYSVSREKKESFPLTVTSAQKNPTAFYLCASRSGEVGGNTIYFGEGSWLTVV.

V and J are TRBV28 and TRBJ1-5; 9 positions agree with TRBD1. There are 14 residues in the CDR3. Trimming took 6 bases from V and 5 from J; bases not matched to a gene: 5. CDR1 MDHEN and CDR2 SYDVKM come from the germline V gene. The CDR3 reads CASRQQGAHQPQHF. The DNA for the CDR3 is TGTGCCAGCAGACAACAGGGGGCGCATCAGCCCCAGCATTTT.

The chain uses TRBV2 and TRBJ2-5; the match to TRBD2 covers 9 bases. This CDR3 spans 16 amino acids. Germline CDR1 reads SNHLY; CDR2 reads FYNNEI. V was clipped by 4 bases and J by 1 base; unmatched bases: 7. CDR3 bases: TGTGCCAGCAGTGTAGGTCTAGCGGGGACCCAAGAGACCCAGTACTTC. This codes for CASSVGLAGTQETQYF.

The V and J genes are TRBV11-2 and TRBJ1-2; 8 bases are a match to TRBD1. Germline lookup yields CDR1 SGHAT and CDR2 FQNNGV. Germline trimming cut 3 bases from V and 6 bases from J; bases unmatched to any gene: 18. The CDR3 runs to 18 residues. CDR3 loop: CASSFPPRPGQDVHGYTF. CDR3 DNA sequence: TGTGCCAGCAGCTTCCCCCCCCGCCCGGGACAGGATGTCCATGGCTACACCTTC.

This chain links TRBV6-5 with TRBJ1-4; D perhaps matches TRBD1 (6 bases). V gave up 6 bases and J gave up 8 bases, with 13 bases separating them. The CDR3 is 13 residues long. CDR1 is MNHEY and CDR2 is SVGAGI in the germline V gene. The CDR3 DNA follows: TGTGCCAGCAGGGGTCAGGGGTCGGAAAAACTGTTTTTT. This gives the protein CASRGQGSEKLFF.

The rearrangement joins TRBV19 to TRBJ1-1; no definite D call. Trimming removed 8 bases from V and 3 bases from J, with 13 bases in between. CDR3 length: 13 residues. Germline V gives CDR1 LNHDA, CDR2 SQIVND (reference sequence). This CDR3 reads CASGRQAHTEAFF. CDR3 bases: TGTGCCAGTGGAAGGCAGGCCCACACTGAAGCTTTCTTT.

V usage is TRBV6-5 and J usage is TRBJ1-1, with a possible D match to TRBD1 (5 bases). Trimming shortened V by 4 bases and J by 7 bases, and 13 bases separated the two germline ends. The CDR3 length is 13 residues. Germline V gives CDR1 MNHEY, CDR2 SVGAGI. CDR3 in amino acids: CASSSFAQGEAFF. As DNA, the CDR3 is TGTGCCAGCAGTTCCTTCGCTCAGGGTGAAGCTTTCTTT.

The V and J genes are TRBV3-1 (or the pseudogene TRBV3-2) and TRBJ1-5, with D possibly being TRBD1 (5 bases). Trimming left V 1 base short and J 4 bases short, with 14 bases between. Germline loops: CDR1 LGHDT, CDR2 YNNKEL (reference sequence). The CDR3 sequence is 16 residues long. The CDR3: CASSQGTLFINQPQHF. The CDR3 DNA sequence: TGTGCCAGCAGCCAAGGGACACTATTTATTAATCAGCCCCAGCATTTT.

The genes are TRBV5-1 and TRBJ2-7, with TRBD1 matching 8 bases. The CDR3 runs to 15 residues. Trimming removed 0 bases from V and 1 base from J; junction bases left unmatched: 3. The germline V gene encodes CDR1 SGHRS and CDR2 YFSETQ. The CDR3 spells CASSLGQGASYEQYF. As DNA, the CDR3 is TGCGCCAGCAGCTTGGGGCAGGGGGCTTCCTACGAGCAGTACTTC. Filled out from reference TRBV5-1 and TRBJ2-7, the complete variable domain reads KAGVTQTPRYLIKTRGQQVTLSCSPISGHRSVSWYQQTPGQGLQFLFEYFSETQRNKGNFPGRFSGRQFSNSRSEMNVSTLELGDSALYLCASSLGQGASYEQYFGPGTRLTVT.